Presented here are 32 T cell receptor beta chains from one specimen sequenced in a study of blood T cell repertoires in COVID-19. The method was immunoSEQ multiplex PCR; TCRdb's version includes in-frame clones alone and lacks a portion of them. The data hold roughly 80,000 clones, with approximately 80% observed a single time. The sample was peripheral blood. Source of these receptors: a human donor in a cohort sampled during active COVID-19.

The gene calls are TRBV14 and TRBJ2-4; D may be TRBD2 (5 bases). Germline CDR1 reads SGHDN; CDR2 reads FVKESK. The CDR3 is 17 residues long. V was pared by 1 base and J by 2 bases, with 15 bases between. CDR3 nucleotides: TGTGCCAGCAGCCAAGGGTCGAATAGCGTCTCCAAAAACATTCAGTACTTC. Translated: CASSQGSNSVSKNIQYF.

The chain recombines TRBV6-6 with TRBJ1-6; 8 bases map to TRBD1. CDR1 and CDR2 (germline): MNHNY, SVGAGI (reference sequence). Unmatched junction bases numbered 11, after V lost 4 bases and J lost 9 bases. This CDR3 contains 16 residues. DNA for the CDR3: TGTGCCAGCAGTTTTCGGACAGGGCCCTGGGGTTCACCCCTCCACTTT. Translating gives CASSFRTGPWGSPLHF.

V usage is TRBV7-2 and J usage is TRBJ2-3; TRBD2 matches 11 bases. In germline, CDR1 is SGHTA, CDR2 FQGNSA. V gave up 2 bases and J gave up 2 bases; unmatched junction bases: 6. The CDR3 consists of 17 residues. CDR3 sequence: CASSLTSGGLPTDTQYF. CDR3 DNA sequence: TGTGCCAGCAGCTTAACTAGCGGGGGCCTACCCACAGATACGCAGTATTTT.

This rearrangement joins TRBV2 to TRBJ2-7, with D possibly TRBD1 on 6 matching bases. Germline V gene data show CDR1 as SNHLY and CDR2 as FYNNEI. CDR3 length: 17 amino acids. V gave up 4 bases and J gave up 0 bases, with 19 bases separating them. CDR3 loop: CASSVWGPDLRSYEQYF. The CDR3 nucleotides read TGTGCCAGCAGTGTATGGGGGCCCGACCTCCGCTCCTACGAGCAGTACTTC.

The chain has TRBV18 and TRBJ2-3, with D unclear. V was cut by 1 base and J by 1 base, with 6 bases left in between. This CDR3 region has 14 residues. Germline V gene sequence: CDR1 KGHSH, CDR2 LQKENI. The CDR3 bases are TGTGCCAGCTCACCACTCGCGCGCACAGATACGCAGTATTTT. Protein: CASSPLARTDTQYF.

The chain employs TRBV24-1 and TRBJ2-3; D is possibly TRBD1 (5 bases). Germline V gives CDR1 KGHDR, CDR2 SFDVKD. Trimming pared 7 bases from V and 2 bases from J, leaving 18 bases between. This CDR3 has 16 residues. CDR3 in amino acids: CATRGPTGDSTDTQYF. CDR3 coding DNA: TGTGCCACCAGGGGTCCCACAGGAGATTCCACAGATACGCAGTATTTT.

This sequence joins TRBV18 and TRBJ1-2; 9 bases line up with TRBD1. Germline V gives CDR1 KGHSH, CDR2 LQKENI. J was trimmed by 3 bases and V by 3 bases; bases with no gene match: 8. The CDR3 length is 16 residues. CDR3 in amino acids: CASSPGTQGADYGYTF. The CDR3 DNA is TGTGCCAGCTCACCTGGAACACAGGGGGCCGACTATGGCTACACCTTC.

This chain connects TRBV5-8 to TRBJ1-2; 7 nucleotides align to TRBD1. CDR3 length: 15 residues. With 0 bases clipped from V and 5 bases from J, the junction kept 7 bases outside the gene matches. Looked up from germline, CDR1 is SGHTS and CDR2 is YDEGEE. This CDR3 reads CASSLVDRVNYGYTF. CDR3 in DNA: TGTGCCAGCAGCTTGGTAGACAGGGTAAATTATGGCTACACCTTC.

The chain couples TRBV2 to TRBJ1-2, with 9 bases identical to TRBD1. The CDR3 totals 13 residues. Germline trimming cut 6 bases from V and 2 bases from J; bases unmatched to any gene: 1. Germline loops: CDR1 SNHLY, CDR2 FYNNEI. CDR3 residues: CASSTGGNYGYTF. The CDR3 nucleotides are TGTGCCAGCAGCACAGGGGGCAACTATGGCTACACCTTC.

The chain couples TRBV6-6 to TRBJ2-7; D gene unclear. This CDR3 has 14 amino acids. The V and J ends lost 2 bases and 0 bases respectively, with 8 bases between them. From germline, CDR1 is MNHNY and CDR2 SVGAGI (reference sequence). The CDR3 sequence is CASSYAQSSYEQYF. Here the CDR3 DNA reads TGTGCCAGCAGTTACGCACAGTCCTCCTACGAGCAGTACTTC.

This chain links TRBV10-2 with TRBJ2-2, with 8 bases lining up with TRBD1. The V and J ends lost 7 bases and 4 bases, in that order; junction bases with no gene match: 5. The length of the CDR3 is 14 residues. The germline V gene has CDR1 WSHSY and CDR2 SAAADI. The CDR3 reads CASNGQGGTGELFF. Here the CDR3 DNA reads TGCGCCAGCAACGGACAGGGAGGCACCGGGGAGCTGTTTTTT.

Only one count was recorded for this clone. The chain has TRBV23-1 and TRBJ2-4, with a possible D match to TRBD1 (5 bases). TRBV23-1 is an open reading frame, and its role is uncertain. The CDR3 length is 20 residues. V was cut by 0 bases and J by 0 bases, with 21 bases left in between. CDR3 sequence (DNA): TGCGCCAGCAGTCAATCGGGGAAACAGGCGTCCACCTTAGCCAAAAACATTCAGTACTTC. Its translation is CASSQSGKQASTLAKNIQYF.

The chain joins TRBV24-1 to TRBJ2-7; 9 bases fit TRBD1. Germline V gives CDR1 KGHDR, CDR2 SFDVKD. The V and J ends lost 1 base and 1 base, in that order; junction bases with no gene match: 10. The CDR3 is 18 amino acids. The CDR3 is CATSDLSPWTGVSYEQYF. The CDR3 region has the DNA TGTGCCACCAGTGATTTATCGCCCTGGACAGGGGTTTCCTACGAGCAGTACTTC.

This rearrangement joins TRBV11-2 to TRBJ2-7; 9 bases match TRBD1. V shed 1 base, J shed 3 bases, and the junction held 4 bases outside the gene matches. Per the germline V gene, CDR1 is SGHAT and CDR2 is FQNNGV. The CDR3 spans 15 residues. CDR3 loop: CASSLGPGQGYEQYF. As DNA, the CDR3 is TGTGCCAGCAGCTTAGGACCGGGACAGGGCTACGAGCAGTACTTC. The variable domain in full, with the rest retrieved from reference TRBV11-2 and TRBJ2-7, is EAGVAQSPRYKIIEKRQSVAFWCNPISGHATLYWYQQILGQGPKLLIQFQNNGVVDDSQLPKDRFSAERLKGVDSTLKIQPAKLEDSAVYLCASSLGPGQGYEQYFGPGTRLTVT.

The CDR3 sequence: CASRDSQLSYEQYF. The CDR3 region has the DNA TGTGCCAGCCGGGACAGCCAACTATCCTACGAGCAGTACTTC. The rearrangement links TRBV2 to TRBJ2-7; 7 bases match TRBD1. The CDR3 is 14 residues long. Germline CDR1 is SNHLY and CDR2 is FYNNEI. Trimming took 8 bases from V and 1 from J; bases not matched to a gene: 8. Complete variable domain (other parts from reference TRBV2 and TRBJ2-7): EPEVTQTPSHQVTQMGQEVILRCVPISNHLYFYWYRQILGQKVEFLVSFYNNEISEKSEIFDDQFSVERPDGSNFTLKIRSTKLEDSAMYFCASRDSQLSYEQYFGPGTRLTVT.

The V gene is TRBV6-5, the J gene TRBJ1-4, with TRBD1 matching 9 bases. The V segment lost 7 bases and the J segment 5 bases; nucleotides outside the gene matches: 5. This CDR3 region has 14 residues. Germline CDR1 and CDR2: MNHEY and SVGAGI. The CDR3, as DNA: TGTGCCAGCAATCGAGACAGGGGGAATGAAAAACTGTTTTTT. Translated: CASNRDRGNEKLFF.

This rearrangement joins TRBV6-1 to TRBJ2-1, with 12 bases identical to TRBD1. The J segment lost 7 bases and the V segment lost 2 bases, leaving 6 bases of the junction unmatched. This CDR3 contains 16 residues. Germline V gene data show CDR1 as MNHNS and CDR2 as SASEGT. The CDR3 loop is CASSEFRDRGRNEQFF. The CDR3 coding sequence is TGTGCCAGCAGTGAATTCAGGGACAGGGGGCGGAATGAGCAGTTCTTC.

This clone was picked up one time. The rearrangement uses TRBV29-1 and TRBJ1-2; 11 positions match TRBD1. V was pared by 6 bases and J by 0 bases, with 9 bases of the junction left unmatched. Germline V lookup: CDR1 SQVTM, CDR2 ANQGSEA. This CDR3 contains 16 residues. CDR3 bases: TGCAGCGTAGGGAAGCAGGGACAGGGGGCTAACTATGGCTACACCTTC. Translation: CSVGKQGQGANYGYTF.

V and J are TRBV2 and TRBJ2-1; the D is unclear. CDR1 is SNHLY and CDR2 is FYNNEI in the germline V gene. The CDR3 has 15 amino acids. Trimming left V 4 bases short and J 0 bases short, with 10 bases between. The CDR3 nucleotides read TGTGCCAGCAGTGTATTAATTAGCTCCTACAATGAGCAGTTCTTC. This translates into CASSVLISSYNEQFF. Together with reference TRBV2 and TRBJ2-1, the CDR3 gives the full variable domain: EPEVTQTPSHQVTQMGQEVILRCVPISNHLYFYWYRQILGQKVEFLVSFYNNEISEKSEIFDDQFSVERPDGSNFTLKIRSTKLEDSAMYFCASSVLISSYNEQFFGPGTRLTVL.

The V gene is TRBV7-3, the J gene TRBJ2-5, with 7 bases that match TRBD2. Germline CDR1 and CDR2: SGHTA and FQGTGA. After removal of 5 bases from V and 4 bases from J, the junction contained 7 bases not matched to a gene. This CDR3 comprises 14 residues. The DNA of the CDR3 is TGTGCCAGCAGCCCGACCGGGAGGCTAGAGACCCAGTACTTC. Translating gives CASSPTGRLETQYF.

The gene calls are TRBV2 and TRBJ1-5, with 8 bases that match TRBD1. The V gene's germline CDR1 is SNHLY and CDR2 FYNNEI. This CDR3 has 15 amino acids. V was clipped by 7 bases and J by 2 bases; unmatched bases: 7. For the CDR3, the DNA is TGTGCCAGCATTGCGGACAGGGTGGGCAATCAGCCCCAGCATTTT. As protein: CASIADRVGNQPQHF.

CDR3 sequence reads: CASSLLPGQGGTEAFF. DNA for the CDR3: TGCGCCAGCAGCTTGCTCCCGGGACAGGGGGGCACTGAAGCTTTCTTT. This chain uses TRBV5-1 with TRBJ1-1; 11 nucleotides align to TRBD1. The CDR3 has 16 amino acids. Germline assignment: CDR1 SGHRS and CDR2 YFSETQ. Trimming at V came to 1 base and at J to 4 bases, leaving 6 bases not matched to a gene.

The chain combines TRBV9 with TRBJ1-6; no clear D. This CDR3 comprises 12 residues. V was cut by 3 bases and J by 6 bases, with 4 bases left in between. Per the germline V gene, CDR1 is SGDLS and CDR2 is YYNGEE. The CDR3 here is CASSAINSPLHF. In nucleotides, the CDR3 is TGTGCCAGCAGCGCCATTAATTCACCCCTCCACTTT.

The chain links TRBV3-1 (or the pseudogene TRBV3-2) to TRBJ2-7; D gene ambiguous. The CDR3 has 13 residues. Germline CDR1 LGHDT, CDR2 YNNKEL (reference sequence). V was shortened by 3 bases and J by 0 bases, with 6 bases between the two germline ends. CDR3 DNA: TGTGCCAGCAGCCAGGGCAGCTCCTACGAGCAGTACTTC. It encodes CASSQGSSYEQYF.

The V and J genes are TRBV24-1 and TRBJ2-7; D possibly corresponds to TRBD1 (6 bases). V lost 4 bases and J 5 bases, leaving 14 bases between the germline ends. The CDR3 is 14 amino acids. From germline, CDR1 is KGHDR and CDR2 SFDVKD. The CDR3 here is CATSESGTSNEQYF. The CDR3 region has the DNA TGTGCCACCAGTGAATCCGGGACAAGCAACGAGCAGTACTTC.

The rearrangement links TRBV6-5 to TRBJ2-3; 7 bases agree with TRBD2. Germline assignment: CDR1 MNHEY and CDR2 SVGAGI. The CDR3 is made up of 15 amino acids. The ends lost 6 bases at V and 1 base at J; junction bases unmatched: 7. DNA for the CDR3: TGTGCCAGCAGCCGCGGTCTAGCGGGCACAGATACGCAGTATTTT. Protein sequence: CASSRGLAGTDTQYF.

This sequence joins TRBV19 and TRBJ2-7, with D perhaps matching TRBD2 (5 bases). CDR1 and CDR2 (germline): LNHDA, SQIVND (reference sequence). The germline V and J ends were trimmed by 3 bases and 6 bases, with 15 bases remaining between them. The CDR3 totals 14 residues. CDR3 amino acids: CASSIRTPAGEQYF. The CDR3, as DNA: TGTGCCAGTAGTATTAGGACCCCGGCGGGCGAGCAGTACTTC.

The rearrangement links TRBV27 to TRBJ1-1, with a tentative D call TRBD1 (5 bases). Germline V gene lookup returns CDR1 MNHEY and CDR2 SMNVEV (reference sequence). The CDR3 is 14 residues long. V shed 2 bases and J shed 3 bases, with 10 bases lying between them. CDR3 region: CASSLTRTHTEAFF. The CDR3 nucleotides read TGTGCCAGCAGTTTAACCCGGACACACACTGAAGCTTTCTTT.

V and J are TRBV10-2 and TRBJ2-3; 11 bases fit TRBD2. With 6 bases clipped from V and 2 bases from J, the junction kept 13 bases outside the gene matches. Germline V gene lookup returns CDR1 WSHSY and CDR2 SAAADI. The CDR3 covers 18 residues. The CDR3 coding sequence is TGCGCCAGCAGATACGACCTTCTAGCGGGGGGACCCACAGATACGCAGTATTTT. It is translated as CASRYDLLAGGPTDTQYF.

This clone was detected once. The genes are TRBV2 and TRBJ1-5; 9 positions agree with TRBD1. CDR1 is SNHLY and CDR2 is FYNNEI in the germline V gene. The ends lost 6 bases at V and 7 bases at J; junction bases unmatched: 10. The CDR3 has 15 amino acids. The CDR3 spells CASRSGQGSQQPQHF. CDR3 sequence (DNA): TGTGCCAGCAGATCGGGACAGGGAAGCCAACAGCCCCAGCATTTT.

This chain connects TRBV6-6 to TRBJ1-1; 11 nucleotides match TRBD1. The germline V gene has CDR1 MNHNY and CDR2 SVGAGI (reference sequence). V shed 5 bases, J shed 1 base, and the junction held 3 bases outside the gene matches. There are 15 residues in the CDR3. CDR3 DNA sequence: TGTGCCAGCAGTAAAGGACAGGGGGCGAACACTGAAGCTTTCTTT. Translating it yields CASSKGQGANTEAFF.

CDR3 in DNA: TGCGCCAGCAGCCAAGAAACGCGGGGTAGAACCCAGTACTTC. It specifies CASSQETRGRTQYF. The rearrangement uses TRBV4-1 and TRBJ2-5, with a possible D match to TRBD2 (6 bases). The germline V gene has CDR1 MGHRA and CDR2 YSYEKL. This CDR3 has 14 residues. With 0 bases removed from V and 8 bases from J, the gap between germline ends came to 13 bases.